This T cell receptor (beta chain) originates from a study of blood T cell repertoires in COVID-19. On the study more broadly: Samples representing acute and convalescent COVID-19 were sourced from the United States, Italy and Spain. Sources were T cells, B-cell-depleted T cells, or PBMCs; the material itself was cDNA or gDNA.

This CDR3 region has 14 residues. Germline CDR1 and CDR2: KGHDR and SFDVKD. Trimming removed 3 bases from V and 5 bases from J; junction bases left unmatched: 5. Original data processing: Researchers report that nucleated cell counts were estimated from reference gene primer amplification. Assay used: immunoSEQ multiplex PCR; TCRdb lists only in-frame clones, some missing. The DNA was the basis for D and trimming; V, J and clone size are from that table. Among 150,000 or so clones listed, 88% were seen once. The sequence derives from a man between 60 and 70 years old with acute or convalescent COVID-19. The genes are TRBV24-1 and TRBJ2-5; TRBD2 agrees at 7 bases. The sequenced sample consisted of peripheral blood. The CDR3 is CATSDATSSETQYF. CDR3 DNA: TGTGCCACCAGTGATGCGACTAGCTCGGAGACCCAGTACTTC.